Listed below are T cell receptor beta chains from one sample, sequenced in a study of cytomegalovirus exposure and HLA in healthy donors. Measured with immunoSEQ multiplex PCR; TCRdb has only the in-frame clones, and not every one. The sample has about 160,000 clones, roughly four fifths seen once. The sequencing sample was made of PBMCs. These receptors were collected from a man in his forties in good health and CMV-seronegative. CDR3s include the opening cysteine and the closing phenylalanine or tryptophan. Each record gives: clone size, D gene, V gene, J gene, CDR3 DNA, CDR3 protein. The D gene is left open where the match is weak. Clone size is given for some rows only: seen once, a few or many times, or a class if the clone is expanded.

NA	NA	TRBV28	TRBJ1-2	TGTGCCAGTGAGACAGGTTACGGCTACACCTTC	CASETGYGYTF
NA	NA	TRBV28	TRBJ2-6	TGTGCCAGCAGTTTACCGGGGTCTGGGGCCAACGTCCTGACTTTC	CASSLPGSGANVLTF
few	NA	TRBV2	TRBJ2-6	TGTGCCAGTACCGGGACATCTGGGGCCAACGTCCTGACTTTC	CASTGTSGANVLTF
NA	TRBD1	TRBV30	TRBJ1-6	TGTGCCTGTACGGACAGGGGGAATTCACCCCTCCACTTT	CACTDRGNSPLHF
few	TRBD2	TRBV27	TRBJ2-1	TGTGCCAGCAGCATAGCGGGGGAGTTTAATGAGCAGTTCTTC	CASSIAGEFNEQFF
few	TRBD1	TRBV19	TRBJ2-7	TGTGCCAGTAGCCCCGGGACAGACTACGAGCAGTACTTC	CASSPGTDYEQYF
NA	NA	TRBV5-6	TRBJ2-7	TGTGCCAGCAGCATCACAGCCCCCGGCGAGCAGTACTTC	CASSITAPGEQYF
NA	NA	TRBV27	TRBJ1-5	TGTGCCAGCAGCTCCCGGGATGGCAATCAGCCCCAGCATTTT	CASSSRDGNQPQHF
NA	TRBD1	TRBV18	TRBJ1-1	TGTGCCAGCTCACTGGGACAGGGGTTTGAAGCTTTCTTT	CASSLGQGFEAFF
NA	NA	TRBV29-1	TRBJ1-4	TGCAGCGTTGAAGACAGGGGTTACGAAAAACTGTTTTTT	CSVEDRGYEKLFF
few	TRBD1	TRBV19	TRBJ2-2	TGTGCCAGTAAATCCTCTCTCTGGGACAGAATAAACACCGGGGAGCTGTTTTTT	CASKSSLWDRINTGELFF
once	TRBD1	TRBV5-6	TRBJ2-2	TGTGCCAGCAGCTTGAGGTGGGCAGGGGGGAACACCGGGGAGCTGTTTTTT	CASSLRWAGGNTGELFF
NA	NA	TRBV5-1	TRBJ2-7	TGCGCCAGCAGCTTGGCCGCAGGCTCCTACGAGCAGTACTTC	CASSLAAGSYEQYF
NA	NA	TRBV15	TRBJ2-1	TGTGCCACCAGCAGAGATCCCCGGGGAACCTACAATGAGCAGTTCTTC	CATSRDPRGTYNEQFF
NA	NA	TRBV11-2	TRBJ2-3	TGTGCCAGCAGCCCTGGACAGTTTCTCACAGATACGCAGTATTTT	CASSPGQFLTDTQYF
NA	NA	TRBV6-6	TRBJ1-1	TGTGCCAGCAGTTACTCGGCAGGGTCTTTGAACACTGAAGCTTTCTTT	CASSYSAGSLNTEAFF
NA	NA	TRBV2	TRBJ2-7	TGTGCCAGCAGGAGAATAAGCTCCTACGAGCAGTACTTC	CASRRISSYEQYF
NA	TRBD1	TRBV10-3	TRBJ1-2	TGTGCCATCAGTGAGTTTTGGACAGGGAAAAATTACTATGGCTACACCTTC	CAISEFWTGKNYYGYTF
NA	NA	TRBV7-3	TRBJ2-2	TGTGCCAGCAGCTCTAGGAGGATTTCCGGGGAGCTGTTTTTT	CASSSRRISGELFF
NA	NA	TRBV6-6	TRBJ1-2	TGTGCCAGCAGGCCGGACAGCGTTCTAAAGGGCTACACCTTC	CASRPDSVLKGYTF
NA	NA	TRBV5-6	TRBJ2-7	TGTGCCAGCAGCTTAGCAGGGCACTACGAGCAGTACTTC	CASSLAGHYEQYF
NA	NA	TRBV5-1	TRBJ2-7	TGCGCCAGCACACGGGGCTACGAGCAGTACTTC	CASTRGYEQYF
NA	NA	TRBV15	TRBJ1-1	TGTGCCACCAGCAGATTCACCGGGACGGGGGGCGCTGAAGCTTTCTTT	CATSRFTGTGGAEAFF
NA	NA	TRBV7-3	TRBJ2-1	TGTGCCAGCTCCTTTACAGGGTCTTCCTACAATGAGCAGTTCTTC	CASSFTGSSYNEQFF
NA	NA	TRBV10-3	TRBJ1-5	TGTGCCTCCTGGGGAGGAGCGAGCAATCAGCCCCAGCATTTT	CASWGGASNQPQHF
NA	TRBD1	TRBV5-5	TRBJ2-5	TGTGCCAGCAGCTCGACAGGGCGAGAGACCCAGTACTTC	CASSSTGRETQYF
few	TRBD1	TRBV30	TRBJ2-3	TGTGCCTGGAGTGGGCAGGGGGAAACCACAGATACGCAGTATTTT	CAWSGQGETTDTQYF
NA	NA	TRBV30	TRBJ2-3	TGTGCCTGGGGGAGTTTTAGCACAGATACGCAGTATTTT	CAWGSFSTDTQYF
NA	NA	TRBV7-2	TRBJ2-5	TGTGCCAGCAGCTTACCGGGGAAAGAGACCCAGTACTTC	CASSLPGKETQYF
once	TRBD1	TRBV19	TRBJ2-2	TGTGCCAGTAGTTCGTCGACAGGGAAAACCGGGGAGCTGTTTTTT	CASSSSTGKTGELFF
NA	NA	TRBV9	TRBJ2-3	TGTGCCAGCAGCGCGTCCTTAGCGTTGCCAGATACGCAGTATTTT	CASSASLALPDTQYF
NA	NA	TRBV5-6	TRBJ2-4	TGTGCCAGCAGCTTGGTTCGGGTAGCCAAAAACATTCAGTACTTC	CASSLVRVAKNIQYF
NA	TRBD1	TRBV10-3	TRBJ2-2	TGTGCCATCAGCTTCGGACAGGGCGGAACCGGGGAGCTGTTTTTT	CAISFGQGGTGELFF
NA	NA	TRBV7-6	TRBJ1-2	TGTGCCAGCAGCCCCACTTCGGGTGGCTATGGCTACACCTTC	CASSPTSGGYGYTF
NA	TRBD2	TRBV6-1	TRBJ2-7	TGTGCCCTGAGCCCCGGGACTACATCCTACGAGCAGTACTTC	CALSPGTTSYEQYF
NA	NA	TRBV4-1	TRBJ2-5	TGCGCCAGCAGCCAAGTGGTCGGGGGATGGACTGAGACCCAGTACTTC	CASSQVVGGWTETQYF
once	NA	TRBV4-1	TRBJ1-1	TGCGCCAGCAGCCAAGGAAAAGGCGCCCCAGGTGGAGCTTTCTTT	CASSQGKGAPGGAFF
NA	TRBD1	TRBV7-8	TRBJ1-1	TGTGCCAGCAGCACAGACAGGGCTACTGAAGCTTTCTTT	CASSTDRATEAFF
NA	TRBD1	TRBV15	TRBJ1-1	TGTGCCACTGGACAGGGGGCGGCCGGCGGTACTGAAGCTTTCTTT	CATGQGAAGGTEAFF
few	NA	TRBV27	TRBJ1-2	TGTGCCAGCAGTTCCAAGGGGTCTGGCTACACCTTC	CASSSKGSGYTF
NA	NA	TRBV21-1	TRBJ1-2	TGTGCCAGCAGCAAAGTGCGGGGTAACTATGGCTACACCTTC	CASSKVRGNYGYTF